One and the same sample provided the 28 T cell receptor beta chains below, sequenced in a study of T cells in Graves' hyperthyroidism and ophthalmopathy. Amplification targeted TCR beta CDR3 regions from RNA transcripts. The TCR CDR3 first-round RT-PCR relied on the HTBI primer set. TCRdb analysed the multiplex PCR reads with MiXCR anew, one entry per CDR3 protein. The repertoire consists of approximately 300,000 distinct CDR3 sequences, with about a sixth occurring once and the leading ten covering around 55%. Input material: blood. The receptors here all came from a woman aged 55-69 years with Graves' ophthalmopathy.

This clonotype was observed a handful of times. V and J are TRBV19 and TRBJ2-3; D not certain. The CDR3 extends over 15 amino acids. The V gene lost 1 base and the J gene lost 0 bases, with 8 bases spanning the gap. Germline V gives CDR1 LNHDA, CDR2 SQIVND (reference sequence). CDR3 DNA: TGTGCCAGTAGTATAGCGGGCAGAAGCACAGATACGCAGTATTTT. It yields the protein CASSIAGRSTDTQYF.

A note on this clonotype: Since a much larger clone is just one base distant, this may be a read error. The chain employs TRBV7-3 and TRBJ2-1, with 11 bases fitting TRBD2. Gene TRBJ2-7 matches the end of the DNA better, so the J call may be wrong. In germline, CDR1 is SGHTA, CDR2 FQGTGA. This CDR3 spans 15 amino acids. CDR3 bases: TGTGCCAGCAGCCAGACTAGCGGGAAATACAATGAGCAGTACTTC. This translates into CASSQTSGKYNEQYF.

The J gene is TRBJ2-3, the V gene TRBV24-1; 10 nucleotides agree with TRBD1. Germline V CDR1 and CDR2: KGHDR, SFDVKD. The CDR3 sequence is 17 residues long. V dropped 1 base and J dropped 0; count of bases not matched to a gene: 3. The CDR3 DNA reads as TGTGCCACCAGTGATTTTGGGACAGGGGCTAGCACAGATACGCAGTATTTT. Translation: CATSDFGTGASTDTQYF.

The chain couples TRBV24-1 to TRBJ2-2; D is possibly TRBD1 (6 bases). Trimming removed 4 bases from V and 7 bases from J, with 9 bases in between. Germline lookup yields CDR1 KGHDR and CDR2 SFDVKD. The CDR3 totals 13 residues. CDR3 sequence reads: CATSDPGDGELFF. DNA of the CDR3: TGTGCCACCAGTGACCCAGGGGACGGGGAGCTGTTTTTT.

V gene TRBV9 combines with J gene TRBJ1-3, with a weak D call TRBD1 (6 bases). Trimming removed 5 bases at V and 3 bases at J, with 12 bases between. CDR1 and CDR2 from the germline V gene are SGDLS and YYNGEE. The CDR3 is 14 residues long. In nucleotides, the CDR3 is TGTGCCAGCAGTCCACAGGGTAATGGAAACACCATATATTTT. Translation: CASSPQGNGNTIYF.

This clonotype was found many times. V is TRBV27 and J is TRBJ2-3; TRBD2 matches at 8 bases. CDR3 length equals 19 residues. V shed 2 bases, J shed 6 bases, and the junction held 19 bases outside the gene matches. Germline CDR1 is MNHEY and CDR2 is SMNVEV (reference sequence). The CDR3 here is CASSLLKTGGRPLEDTQYF. The CDR3 DNA is TGTGCCAGCAGTTTACTCAAGACTGGCGGGAGGCCCCTAGAGGATACGCAGTATTTT.

This clonotype turned up a few times. This chain uses TRBV20-1 with TRBJ1-2; the D gene is possibly TRBD1 (5 bases). The V gene lost 3 bases and the J gene lost 3 bases, with 14 bases spanning the gap. Germline CDR1 and CDR2: DFQATT and SNEGSKA (reference sequence). The CDR3 totals 14 residues. The CDR3 here is CSASQQGSYYGYTF. In nucleotides, the CDR3 is TGCAGTGCTAGCCAGCAGGGCTCCTACTATGGCTACACCTTC.

Of note for this clonotype: A read error may account for a junction end that differs from germline. J is TRBJ2-1 and V is TRBV7-2; D gene ambiguous. In germline, CDR1 is SGHTA, CDR2 FQGNSA. The CDR3 runs 15 residues. CDR3 bases: TGTGCCAGCAGCCGACTCCCAAGCTCCTACAATGAGCAGTCCTTC. Protein product: CASSRLPSSYNEQSF.

As concerns this clonotype: A read error is possible here, since a much larger clone lies one base away. This chain uses TRBV10-2 with TRBJ1-4; D might be TRBD1 (5 bases). CDR1 is WSHSY and CDR2 is SAAADI in the germline V gene. The CDR3 length is 15 residues. The DNA of the CDR3 is TGCGCCAGCAGTGAGTCGGGGGGGATTTATGAAAAACTGCTTTTT. Protein sequence: CASSESGGIYEKLLF.

In its sample, this clonotype was seen many times. This chain uses TRBV7-9 with TRBJ1-1; D is undetermined. CDR3 size: 13 residues. The germline V gene encodes CDR1 SEHNR and CDR2 FQNEAQ (reference sequence). The ends were cut back, 5 bases at V and 1 base at J, with 8 bases in the middle. The CDR3 DNA sequence: TGTGCCAGCAGCCAGACGAAGAACACTGAAGCTTTCTTT. Protein: CASSQTKNTEAFF.

This clonotype has at least ten counts. J is TRBJ2-3 and V is TRBV24-1, with D perhaps TRBD1 (6 bases). The length of the CDR3 is 16 residues. Germline CDR1 and CDR2: KGHDR and SFDVKD. Between the trimmed V and J ends, which lost 6 bases and 2 bases, there was a span of 17 bases. The CDR3: CATSSSTGSFTDTQYF. CDR3 bases: TGTGCCACCAGTTCGTCGACAGGCAGCTTCACAGATACGCAGTATTTT.

This clonotype was detected ten times or more. The V gene is TRBV20-1, the J gene TRBJ2-1; TRBD2 agrees at 11 bases. The germline gives CDR1 DFQATT, CDR2 SNEGSKA (reference sequence). The CDR3 contains 14 residues. V trimming: 3 bases; J trimming: 6 bases; junction bases outside the gene matches: 4. The DNA for the CDR3 is TGCAGTGCTAGGCCCGGGACTAGCGGCAATGAGCAGTTCTTC. The encoded protein is CSARPGTSGNEQFF.

This clonotype occurred a few times. The chain recombines TRBV20-1 with TRBJ2-1; weak D call: TRBD1 (6 bases). The CDR3 consists of 14 residues. Germline V gives CDR1 DFQATT, CDR2 SNEGSKA (reference sequence). Between the trimmed V and J ends, which lost 5 bases and 3 bases, there was a span of 14 bases. This chain's CDR3 is CSALLDRIYNEQFF. DNA of the CDR3: TGCAGTGCTCTCCTCGACAGGATCTACAATGAGCAGTTCTTC.

The chain joins TRBV7-2 to TRBJ2-2; D remains ambiguous. CDR1 is SGHTA and CDR2 is FQGNSA in the germline V gene. The CDR3 totals 15 residues. Between the trimmed V and J ends, which lost 6 bases and 9 bases, there was a span of 20 bases. The chain's CDR3 is CASRLTINPEWELFF. The CDR3 nucleotides read TGTGCCAGCAGGCTAACGATCAACCCGGAGTGGGAGCTGTTTTTT.

This clonotype was counted ten times or more. CDR3 protein: CASSLPGGPYNEQFF. The CDR3, as DNA: TGCGCCAGCAGCTTGCCTGGGGGTCCCTACAATGAGCAGTTCTTC. The chain employs TRBV5-1 and TRBJ2-1; either TRBD1 or TRBD2 may supply D (5 bases each). The CDR3 sequence is 15 residues long. V gave up 1 base and J gave up 2 bases, with 10 bases separating them. CDR1 is SGHRS and CDR2 is YFSETQ in the germline V gene.

This clonotype occurred a few times. The chain links TRBV20-1 to TRBJ2-4; D uncertain. The CDR3 length is 13 residues. Germline CDR1 DFQATT, CDR2 SNEGSKA (reference sequence). Trimming cost V 3 bases and J 5 bases, with 11 bases left between them. CDR3 region: CSARAGRENIQYF. The CDR3 region has the DNA TGCAGTGCTAGGGCCGGACGGGAAAACATTCAGTACTTC.

At least ten counts were recorded for this clonotype. The chain uses TRBV6-2 or TRBV6-3 and TRBJ1-1; no clear D gene. Germline V gives CDR1 MNHEY, CDR2 SVGEGT. The CDR3 has 15 residues. Trimming took off 2 bases at V and 1 base at J, with 11 bases between the two ends. The CDR3, as DNA: TGTGCCAGCAGTTACGGGGTCGGGCGGAACACTGAAGCTTTCTTT. Translated: CASSYGVGRNTEAFF.

For this clonotype: A single base separates this from a much larger clone, so it may be a read error. The V and J genes are TRBV20-1 and TRBJ2-7, with 10 positions matching TRBD1. Germline assignment: CDR1 DFQATT and CDR2 SNEGSKA (reference sequence). This CDR3 is built from 15 residues. Here the CDR3 reads CSAESGTGVSYERYF. CDR3 in DNA: TGCAGTGCTGAATCTGGGACAGGGGTTTCCTACGAGCGGTACTTC.

This chain connects TRBV6-1 to TRBJ2-1; a weak D match, TRBD1 (6 bases). V was cut by 8 bases and J by 4 bases, with 12 bases left in between. Germline CDR1 reads MNHNS; CDR2 reads SASEGT. CDR3 size: 13 residues. The CDR3 bases are TGTGCCAGCCGACAGGAGCTTTACAATGAGCAGTTCTTC. This codes for CASRQELYNEQFF.

V and J are TRBV19 and TRBJ2-3; 11 nucleotides match TRBD2. There are 16 residues in the CDR3. Germline V lookup: CDR1 LNHDA, CDR2 SQIVND (reference sequence). The junction had 6 bases not matched to a gene; V was cut back by 3 bases and J by 4 bases. The CDR3 region is CASSMGVLAGADTQYF. The CDR3 nucleotides are TGTGCCAGTAGTATGGGGGTACTAGCGGGAGCAGATACGCAGTATTTT.

V usage is TRBV4-1 and J usage is TRBJ2-3; D remains ambiguous. Deletions cut 0 bases from V and 10 bases from J, with 8 bases between. CDR1 is MGHRA and CDR2 is YSYEKL in the germline V gene. The CDR3 contains 12 residues. In DNA, the CDR3 is TGCGCCAGCAGCCAAGATTTGTCAGCGCAGTATTTT. This translates into CASSQDLSAQYF.

In this sample, this clonotype turned up many times. This CDR3 is CASSPQASGSYEQYF. The CDR3 nucleotides read TGTGCCAGCTCACCACAGGCTAGCGGCTCCTACGAGCAGTACTTC. The chain combines TRBV18 with TRBJ2-7; 7 bases map to TRBD2. The V gene end was trimmed by 1 base and the J gene end by 0 bases; junction bases not matched to a gene: 3. The CDR3 has 15 amino acids. Germline V gives CDR1 KGHSH, CDR2 LQKENI.

This clonotype was seen at least ten times. The chain has TRBV20-1 and TRBJ2-1; D tentatively reads TRBD1 or TRBD2 (6 bases each). Trimming left V 0 bases short and J 2 bases short, with 11 bases between. The length of the CDR3 is 15 residues. The germline gives CDR1 DFQATT, CDR2 SNEGSKA (reference sequence). The CDR3 protein is CSARERGPPYNEQFF. The DNA for the CDR3 is TGCAGTGCTAGAGAACGGGGGCCCCCCTACAATGAGCAGTTCTTC.

This clonotype appeared many times. The chain has TRBV18 and TRBJ2-3; no definite D call. The germline CDR1 and CDR2 sequences are KGHSH and LQKENI. CDR3 size: 15 residues. Trimming cost V 0 bases and J 6 bases, with 13 bases left between them. The CDR3 here is CASSPPHRAGDTQYF. The CDR3 coding sequence is TGTGCCAGCTCACCACCTCACCGAGCTGGTGATACGCAGTATTTT.

In regard to this clonotype: One end of the junction varies from germline; a read error may be responsible. J is TRBJ1-1 and V is TRBV6-5; D uncertain. CDR3 length: 13 residues. Germline V gene lookup returns CDR1 MNHEY and CDR2 SVGAGI. The CDR3 coding sequence is TGTGCCGGCAGTTCCCGCGAGGGCACTGAAGCTTTCTTT. Translating it yields CAGSSREGTEAFF.

This clonotype has a count of ten or more. The gene calls are TRBV11-3 and TRBJ1-1, with a weak D call TRBD1 (5 bases). The CDR3 extends over 14 amino acids. Germline V lookup: CDR1 SGHNT, CDR2 YENEEA. Trimming pared 3 bases from V and 6 bases from J, leaving 14 bases between. The CDR3 DNA sequence: TGTGCCAGCAGCTTGGGGCAGAGCGGCGCTGAAGCTTTCTTT. Protein: CASSLGQSGAEAFF. Full variable domain (outside the CDR3, taken from reference TRBV11-3 and TRBJ1-1): EAGVVQSPRYKIIEKKQPVAFWCNPISGHNTLYWYLQNLGQGPELLIRYENEEAVDDSQLPKDRFSAERLKGVDSTLKIQPAELGDSAVYLCASSLGQSGAEAFFGQGTRLTVV.

This clonotype was found many times. The V gene is TRBV27, the J gene TRBJ1-6; no reliable D call. Germline V gene sequence: CDR1 MNHEY, CDR2 SMNVEV (reference sequence). V shed 2 bases and J shed 7 bases, with 15 bases lying between them. This CDR3 region has 16 residues. CDR3 sequence reads: CASSLKMGYGNSPLHF. The DNA of the CDR3 is TGTGCCAGCAGTTTAAAGATGGGGTACGGGAATTCACCCCTCCACTTT.

The gene calls are TRBV12-3 or TRBV12-4 and TRBJ2-1, with a weak D call TRBD2 (6 bases). This CDR3 spans 14 amino acids. V was trimmed by 5 bases and J by 9 bases, leaving 17 bases between them. As DNA, the CDR3 is TGTGCCAGCAGTCCCCTAGCCGGGGGAATTGAGCAGTTCTTC. It is translated as CASSPLAGGIEQFF.